The source of this TCR beta chain is a study of blood T cell repertoires in COVID-19. Sequenced by immunoSEQ multiplex PCR; TCRdb stores in-frame clones only, minus some. Here the sample spans 200,000 to 250,000 clones, approximately 87% being singletons. Germline CDR1 and CDR2: SGHNT and YYREEE (reference sequence). The CDR3 has 17 amino acids. V was pared by 3 bases and J by 0 bases, with 16 bases between. This clonotype originated in a woman aged 45-60 years with acute or convalescent COVID-19. V usage is TRBV5-4 and J usage is TRBJ2-1; D may be TRBD2 (5 bases). Sequencing was carried out using peripheral blood. In DNA form, the CDR3 reads TGTGCCAGCAGCTGGGGTGGCGGAGGAGGCTCCTACAATGAGCAGTTCTTC. Its translation is CASSWGGGGGSYNEQFF.